The entry below describes one T cell receptor (beta chain). The authors spiked synthetic TCR analog templates into each PCR. TCRdb keeps only in-frame clones here, not all; method: immunoSEQ multiplex PCR. Of roughly 56,000 clones in the sample, almost 85% were seen once. Between 1 and 8 samples per patient were obtained, pretreatment and on-treatment. This record belongs to a study of PD-L1 blockade in urothelial cancer. Study in general: Men with urothelial cancer arising in the bladder made up about 85% of the roughly 30 patients. A median of approximately 150,000 T cells was found in the blood samples.

The sequenced sample was PBMCs, obtained around atezolizumab (anti-PD-L1) treatment. The receptor's source is a man between 65 and 79 years old with urothelial cancer.

The CDR3 DNA sequence: TGTGCCATCAGTGAGTCGGCAGCGGGAGTAATGACCTACGAGCAGTACTTC. Protein: CAISESAAGVMTYEQYF. This chain connects TRBV10-3 to TRBJ2-7, with TRBD2 matching 8 bases. V was pared by 0 bases and J by 2 bases, with 9 bases of the junction left unmatched. Per germline, CDR1 ENHRY and CDR2 SYGVKD. CDR3 length: 17 residues.